This entry is about one T cell receptor (beta chain). Germline V CDR1 and CDR2: SNHLY, FYNNEI. The junction had 5 bases not matched to a gene; V was cut back by 7 bases and J by 5 bases. CDR3 size: 13 residues. Patients who had autoimmune disease history or got systemic immunosuppression were left out. TCRdb keeps only in-frame clones here, not all; method: immunoSEQ multiplex PCR. The repertoire holds 65,000 to 95,000 clones, with under 85% as singletons. The entry originates in a study of OX40 agonist ivuxolimab in advanced cancers. The V and J genes are TRBV2 and TRBJ2-3; 8 bases agree with TRBD2. This material consisted of CD4+ or CD8+ T cells sorted from blood, taken in a trial of the OX40 agonist ivuxolimab. The clonotype was recovered from an adult with an advanced solid tumor such as melanoma, head and neck, liver or kidney cancer. The CDR3 here is CASNGGVVDTQYF. In nucleotides, the CDR3 is TGTGCCAGCAACGGGGGGGTTGTAGATACGCAGTATTTT.